This T cell receptor (beta chain) was obtained from a study of blood T cell repertoires in COVID-19 (dated by TCRdb to between 2020 and 2021). Regarding the complete study: Samples from collaborators originated in the United States, Italy and Spain and spanned both the acute and convalescent phases of COVID-19. The samples were drawn from the first 160 participants of the ongoing ImmuneRACE study and from over a thousand subjects provided by 6 global collaborators. Where available, HLA class I and class II types were obtained from metadata supplied by the sample provider rather than from assay-based typing. The sample metadata nearly always contained a de-identified subject ID, COVID-19 status, age in years and sex. The repertoires were released in a freely available public database meant as a resource for research on the immune response to SARS-CoV-2. The prospective study material was composed of cDNA or gDNA derived from T cells, B-cell-depleted T cells, or PBMCs. Deeply sampled blood TCRbeta repertoires from subjects exposed to, actively infected with, or recovered from COVID-19 were included in the dataset.

Summary of the overall study and its limitations: How much clinical and demographic metadata was included differed by source and by participant, and the metadata was provided uncurated.

The CDR3 sequence holds 11 residues, the cysteine and phenylalanine included. Left in the record is the CDR3 DNA by itself, 33 bases read in frame from the first base. V gives up 6 bases and J gives up 6 bases, and the segment between their germline ends measures 7 bases. The germline V gene specifies MNHEY as CDR1 and SVGAGI as CDR2. A second Seattle source provided samples from volunteer blood donors who had recovered from COVID-19. Collaborating institutions collected whole blood in K2EDTA tubes following their own protocols. Collaborator samples were shipped for TCRbeta analysis as frozen whole blood, isolated PBMCs, or DNA extracted from either sample type. The immunoSEQ Assay, a bias-controlled multiplex PCR, was used to amplify TCRbeta CDR3 regions from genomic DNA. The authors' analysis ran thus. Within the assay, amplification of reference gene primers was used to estimate how many nucleated cells each sample contained. To quantify the absolute abundance of each unique TCRbeta CDR3 rearrangement, sequence reads were collapsed and filtered. For each sample, productive Simpson clonality was calculated as the square root of Simpson's diversity index across productive rearrangements. TCRdb stores this immuneACCESS table with in-frame sequences only. Part of the clones is absent; in the studies checked, under half of the shortfall reflects unresolved V genes, and no reason is known for the rest. V and J calls and clone size come straight from that table; D and trimming were deduced from the DNA. The sample table lists under 300,000 clones, approximately 90% of them with a count of one. Roughly 7% of the sample comes from the top ten.

As regards this clone: Its antigen remains unidentified. No much larger clonotype is one base removed from it; base qualities were not supplied. The same CDR3 also results from other DNA sequences found in this sample.

Sequenced: peripheral blood. The receptor comes from a man aged 60-69 years who had recovered from COVID-19. The sequence joins TRBV6-5 to TRBJ2-3; 5 matching bases give a weak D call of TRBD2. The CDR3 here reads CASSRGDTQYF. The DNA is TGTGCCAGCAGCCGGGGTGATACGCAGTATTTT.